These 24 T cell receptor beta chains originate from one sample sequenced in a study of blood T cell repertoires in COVID-19. Produced via immunoSEQ multiplex PCR; TCRdb's table is partial and in-frame only. Here the sample spans roughly 230,000 clones, about 80% being singletons. The source material was peripheral blood. The receptors derive from a man in his fifties or sixties with active or convalescent COVID-19.

This chain links TRBV28 with TRBJ1-1; D not certain. This CDR3 is built from 14 residues. Trimming removed 3 bases at V and 2 bases at J, with 10 bases between. The germline gives CDR1 MDHEN, CDR2 SYDVKM. As DNA, the CDR3 is TGTGCCAGCAGTTTGCCAGGCGACAACACTGAAGCTTTCTTT. Protein sequence: CASSLPGDNTEAFF.

V usage is TRBV9 and J usage is TRBJ2-3, with TRBD2 identical over 8 bases. Germline CDR1 reads SGDLS; CDR2 reads YYNGEE. This CDR3 is 17 amino acids long. The J segment lost 2 bases and the V segment lost 2 bases, leaving 10 bases of the junction unmatched. Written as DNA, the CDR3 is TGTGCCAGCAGCGTTCCCCCGGGGGGGGCCCTCACAGATACGCAGTATTTT. Protein product: CASSVPPGGALTDTQYF.

This clone was observed a handful of times. The V gene is TRBV27, the J gene TRBJ1-2; 7 bases map to TRBD1. The CDR3 runs to 13 residues. Trimming at V came to 5 bases and at J to 8 bases, leaving 8 bases not matched to a gene. In germline, CDR1 is MNHEY, CDR2 SMNVEV (reference sequence). The CDR3 reads CASSNTGERGYTF. The CDR3 bases are TGTGCCAGCAGTAATACAGGGGAGCGAGGCTACACCTTC.

This chain joins TRBV3-1 (or the pseudogene TRBV3-2) and TRBJ2-1; D is unclear. The CDR3 is 15 residues long. V lost 3 bases and J 0 bases, leaving 9 bases between the germline ends. Germline V CDR1 and CDR2: LGHDT, YNNKEL (reference sequence). The CDR3 DNA is TGTGCCAGCAGCCAGAGCCCAGGCTCCTACAATGAGCAGTTCTTC. Its translation is CASSQSPGSYNEQFF.

CDR3 nucleotides: TGTGCCAGCAGTGAATTACCGAAGACATACAGGTGGACATCTGTCTACTATGGCTACACCTTC. Translated, it gives CASSELPKTYRWTSVYYGYTF. The rearrangement uses TRBV6-1 and TRBJ1-2; a possible D gene is TRBD1 (5 bases). Trimming left V 2 bases short and J 3 bases short, with 31 bases between. Germline assignment: CDR1 MNHNS and CDR2 SASEGT. The CDR3 runs to 21 residues.

V usage is TRBV15 and J usage is TRBJ2-2; the D gene is possibly TRBD1 (6 bases). CDR1 and CDR2 from the germline V gene are LNHNV and YYDKDF (reference sequence). Trimming took off 1 base at V and 1 base at J, with 10 bases between the two ends. The CDR3 has 16 residues. The CDR3 sequence is CATSRVGTMNTGELFF. Written as DNA, the CDR3 is TGTGCCACCAGCAGAGTGGGGACAATGAACACCGGGGAGCTGTTTTTT.

The rearrangement links TRBV19 to TRBJ1-5, with D tentatively TRBD1 (5 bases). The germline gives CDR1 LNHDA, CDR2 SQIVND (reference sequence). The CDR3 covers 14 residues. V dropped 6 bases and J dropped 4 bases, with 13 bases sitting between them. In DNA form, the CDR3 reads TGTGCCAGTAGGGTTGGGGCAGGGAATCAGCCCCAGCATTTT. This sequence encodes CASRVGAGNQPQHF.

This chain links TRBV5-1 with TRBJ2-7; 9 nucleotides align to TRBD1. This CDR3 comprises 15 residues. Germline trimming cut 4 bases from V and 5 bases from J; bases unmatched to any gene: 10. Germline values: CDR1 SGHRS, CDR2 YFSETQ. The chain's CDR3 is CASSPGDRVFNEQYF. CDR3 nucleotide sequence: TGCGCCAGCAGCCCCGGGGACAGGGTGTTCAACGAGCAGTACTTC.

J is TRBJ1-3 and V is TRBV19, with 7 bases fitting TRBD1. Germline CDR1 reads LNHDA; CDR2 reads SQIVND (reference sequence). CDR3 length: 13 amino acids. The V and J ends lost 5 bases and 5 bases, in that order; junction bases with no gene match: 3. The CDR3 is CASSPGQRNTIYF. The CDR3 region has the DNA TGTGCCAGTAGTCCGGGACAGCGAAACACCATATATTTT.

This clone came up once. The V gene is TRBV10-3, the J gene TRBJ2-4; 7 nucleotides agree with TRBD2. The CDR3 is made up of 18 amino acids. The V segment lost 0 bases and the J segment 4 bases; nucleotides outside the gene matches: 12. CDR1 ENHRY and CDR2 SYGVKD come from the germline V gene. CDR3 bases: TGTGCCATCAGTGAGTCTGGGAGGGGCCCAAGTAGGAAAAACATTCAGTACTTC. Residues: CAISESGRGPSRKNIQYF.

The chain carries TRBV10-3 and TRBJ1-2; D possibly corresponds to TRBD1 (5 bases). The CDR3 is made up of 14 amino acids. The V end was cut by 6 bases, the J end by 8 bases, with 19 bases between. CDR1 is ENHRY, CDR2 SYGVKD, per germline. The CDR3 loop reads CAISGGTGEGGYTF. In DNA, the CDR3 is TGTGCCATCAGCGGGGGTACAGGAGAAGGGGGCTACACCTTC.

The chain has TRBV7-6 and TRBJ2-1; maybe TRBD2 (7 bases). The CDR3 runs 17 residues. Germline CDR1 and CDR2: SGHVS and FNYEAQ. V was cut by 5 bases and J by 7 bases, with 24 bases left in between. CDR3: CASSNPGPGGLGNEQFF. The CDR3 bases are TGTGCCAGCAGCAATCCGGGCCCGGGGGGCCTCGGGAATGAGCAGTTCTTC.

V gene TRBV7-2 combines with J gene TRBJ1-5, with 8 bases lining up with TRBD1. Germline-derived CDR1 and CDR2 are SGHTA and FQGNSA. Unmatched junction bases numbered 5, after V lost 5 bases and J lost 2 bases. The CDR3 runs to 15 residues. The CDR3 protein is CASSQKDRGNQPQHF. CDR3 nucleotides: TGTGCCAGCAGCCAGAAGGACAGGGGCAATCAGCCCCAGCATTTT.

This CDR3 reads CATSMSGVAGANVLTF. CDR3 nucleotide sequence: TGTGCCACCAGCATGAGCGGGGTTGCCGGGGCCAACGTCCTGACTTTC. The chain carries TRBV15 and TRBJ2-6; 7 bases map to TRBD2. The junction had 7 bases not matched to a gene; V was cut back by 4 bases and J by 4 bases. Germline assignment: CDR1 LNHNV and CDR2 YYDKDF (reference sequence). The CDR3 spans 16 residues.

This chain uses TRBV7-3 with TRBJ1-1; the match to TRBD1 covers 7 bases. This CDR3 has 14 amino acids. Looked up from germline, CDR1 is SGHTA and CDR2 is FQGTGA. Trimming cost V 4 bases and J 2 bases; bases outside gene matches: 4. CDR3 bases: TGTGCCAGCAGCTCACAGGGGCTAAACACTGAAGCTTTCTTT. It encodes CASSSQGLNTEAFF.

This chain joins TRBV7-2 and TRBJ1-1, with D possibly being TRBD1 (5 bases). Germline-derived CDR1 and CDR2 are SGHTA and FQGNSA. The CDR3 extends over 15 amino acids. V gave up 5 bases and J gave up 4 bases, with 17 bases separating them. DNA of the CDR3: TGTGCCAGCAGCCCCGCACAGGTGATGGGCACTGAAGCTTTCTTT. Translated, it gives CASSPAQVMGTEAFF.

This clone was picked up a small number of times. J is TRBJ2-7 and V is TRBV30, with D perhaps matching TRBD1 (6 bases). This CDR3 has 14 amino acids. Trimming stripped 3 bases from V and 0 bases from J, with 12 bases between. Germline lookup yields CDR1 GTSNPN and CDR2 SVGIG (reference sequence). This CDR3 is CAWSPQGHSYEQYF. CDR3 nucleotides: TGTGCCTGGAGCCCACAGGGACACTCCTACGAGCAGTACTTC.

This clone occurred once. The chain combines TRBV4-3 with TRBJ1-4, with 9 bases that match TRBD1. The germline V gene has CDR1 LGHNA and CDR2 YSLEER. The CDR3 length is 14 residues. Losses at the gene ends were 4 bases for V and 8 bases for J; bases not matched to a gene: 5. The CDR3 sequence is CASSPGTGLEKLFF. The CDR3 coding sequence is TGCGCCAGCAGCCCCGGGACAGGGCTCGAAAAACTGTTTTTT.

The gene calls are TRBV11-2 and TRBJ2-7, with D unclear. From germline, CDR1 is SGHAT and CDR2 FQNNGV. The V and J ends lost 1 base and 4 bases respectively, with 8 bases between them. The CDR3 totals 13 residues. CDR3 protein: CASSLGPHYEQYF. The CDR3 DNA reads TGTGCCAGCAGCTTAGGGCCCCATTACGAGCAGTACTTC. Based on the CDR3 plus reference TRBV11-2 and TRBJ2-7, the full variable domain is EAGVAQSPRYKIIEKRQSVAFWCNPISGHATLYWYQQILGQGPKLLIQFQNNGVVDDSQLPKDRFSAERLKGVDSTLKIQPAKLEDSAVYLCASSLGPHYEQYFGPGTRLTVT.

This sequence joins TRBV12-3 or TRBV12-4 and TRBJ1-3; D is ambiguous. V dropped 4 bases and J dropped 4 bases, with 8 bases sitting between them. This CDR3 contains 13 residues. CDR3 loop: CASSSPRGNTIYF. The CDR3 DNA sequence: TGTGCCAGCAGTTCCCCCAGAGGAAACACCATATATTTT.

The V call is TRBV9, the J call TRBJ2-2; no firm D call. Germline V gene lookup returns CDR1 SGDLS and CDR2 YYNGEE. CDR3 size: 14 residues. Trimming removed 3 bases from V and 1 base from J, with 7 bases in between. CDR3: CASSESENTGELFF. DNA for the CDR3: TGTGCCAGCAGCGAGAGCGAGAACACCGGGGAGCTGTTTTTT.

This clone appeared many times. This chain uses TRBV10-3 with TRBJ1-1, with D tentatively TRBD1 (6 bases). The CDR3 has 15 amino acids. V was trimmed by 4 bases and J by 0 bases, leaving 12 bases between them. Germline-derived CDR1 and CDR2 are ENHRY and SYGVKD. The CDR3 DNA reads TGTGCCATCAGTGCGGTGGGACATCTGAACACTGAAGCTTTCTTT. It codes for CAISAVGHLNTEAFF.

V is TRBV5-1 and J is TRBJ1-3, with 7 nucleotides matching TRBD1. The CDR3 spans 16 residues. Looked up from germline, CDR1 is SGHRS and CDR2 is YFSETQ. V trimming: 4 bases; J trimming: 2 bases; junction bases outside the gene matches: 9. CDR3 residues: CASSQTGTVPGNTIYF. CDR3 coding DNA: TGCGCCAGCAGCCAGACAGGGACAGTTCCTGGAAACACCATATATTTT. The variable domain in full, with the rest retrieved from reference TRBV5-1 and TRBJ1-3, is KAGVTQTPRYLIKTRGQQVTLSCSPISGHRSVSWYQQTPGQGLQFLFEYFSETQRNKGNFPGRFSGRQFSNSRSEMNVSTLELGDSALYLCASSQTGTVPGNTIYFGEGSWLTVV.

The chain employs TRBV29-1 and TRBJ1-3, with 7 bases identical to TRBD1. V lost 0 bases, J lost 2 bases, and 1 base stayed unmatched. This CDR3 is 14 amino acids long. Germline values: CDR1 SQVTM, CDR2 ANQGSEA. The CDR3 is CSVEDRGPGNTIYF. Here the CDR3 DNA reads TGCAGCGTTGAAGATAGGGGGCCTGGAAACACCATATATTTT. The full variable domain, rest sourced from reference TRBV29-1 and TRBJ1-3, is SAVISQKPSRDICQRGTSLTIQCQVDSQVTMMFWYRQQPGQSLTLIATANQGSEATYESGFVIDKFPISRPNLTFSTLTVSNMSPEDSSIYLCSVEDRGPGNTIYFGEGSWLTVV.